This T cell receptor beta chain is drawn from a study of blood T cell repertoires in COVID-19. Study-level information: Sites in the United States, Italy and Spain provided acute and convalescent COVID-19 samples. PBMCs, B-cell-depleted T cells, or T cells provided the cDNA or gDNA that made up the material.

Trimming left V 7 bases short and J 1 base short, with 14 bases between. The CDR3 covers 14 residues. Germline V CDR1 and CDR2: LGHNT, FRNRAP. In the original analysis: Nucleated cell number was recorded as an estimate derived from reference gene primer amplification. Measured with immunoSEQ multiplex PCR; TCRdb has only the in-frame clones, and not every one. V, J and clone size are those of that table, while D and trimming were read from the DNA. The sample contains 45,000 to 60,000 clones, around 83% of which appear only once. This sequence joins TRBV12-5 and TRBJ2-7, with D possibly being TRBD1 (5 bases). The source material was peripheral blood. This clonotype was sampled from a human donor with acute or convalescent COVID-19. The donor label of this sample is uncertain. The CDR3, as DNA: TGTGCTAGTGAGTGGGGCCAAGGGTCCTACGAGCAGTACTTC. It specifies CASEWGQGSYEQYF. Using reference TRBV12-5 and TRBJ2-7 for the parts outside the CDR3, the full variable domain is DARVTQTPRHKVTEMGQEVTMRCQPILGHNTVFWYRQTMMQGLELLAYFRNRAPLDDSGMPKDRFSAEMPDATLATLKIQPSEPRDSAVYFCASEWGQGSYEQYFGPGTRLTVT.